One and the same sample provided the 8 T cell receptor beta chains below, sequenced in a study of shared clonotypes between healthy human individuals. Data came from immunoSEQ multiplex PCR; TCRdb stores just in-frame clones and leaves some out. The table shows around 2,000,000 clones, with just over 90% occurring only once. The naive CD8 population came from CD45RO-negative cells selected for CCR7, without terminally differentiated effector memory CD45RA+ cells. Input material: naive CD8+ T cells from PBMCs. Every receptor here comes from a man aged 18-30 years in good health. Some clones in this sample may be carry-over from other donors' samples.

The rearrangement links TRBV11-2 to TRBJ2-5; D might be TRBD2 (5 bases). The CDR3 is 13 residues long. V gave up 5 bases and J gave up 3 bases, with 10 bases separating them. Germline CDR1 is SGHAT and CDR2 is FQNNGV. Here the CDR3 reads CASSPRTEETQYF. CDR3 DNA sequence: TGTGCCAGCAGCCCCCGGACTGAAGAGACCCAGTACTTC.

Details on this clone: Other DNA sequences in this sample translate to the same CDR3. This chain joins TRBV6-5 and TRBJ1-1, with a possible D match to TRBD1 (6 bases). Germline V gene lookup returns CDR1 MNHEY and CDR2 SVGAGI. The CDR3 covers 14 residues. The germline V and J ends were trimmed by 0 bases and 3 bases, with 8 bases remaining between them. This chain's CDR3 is CASSYSTGHTEAFF. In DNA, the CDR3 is TGTGCCAGCAGTTACTCGACAGGACACACTGAAGCTTTCTTT.

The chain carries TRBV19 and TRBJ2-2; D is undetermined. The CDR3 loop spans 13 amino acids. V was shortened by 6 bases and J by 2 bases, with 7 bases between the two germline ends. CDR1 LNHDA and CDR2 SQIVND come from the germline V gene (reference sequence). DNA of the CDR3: TGTGCCAGTAGGGCCAGAAACACCGGGGAGCTGTTTTTT. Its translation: CASRARNTGELFF.

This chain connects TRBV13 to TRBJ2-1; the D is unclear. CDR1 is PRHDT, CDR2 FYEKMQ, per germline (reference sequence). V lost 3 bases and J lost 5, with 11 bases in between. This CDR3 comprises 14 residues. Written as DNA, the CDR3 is TGTGCCAGCAGCTTCACCAAGCCTCACAATGAGCAGTTCTTC. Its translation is CASSFTKPHNEQFF.

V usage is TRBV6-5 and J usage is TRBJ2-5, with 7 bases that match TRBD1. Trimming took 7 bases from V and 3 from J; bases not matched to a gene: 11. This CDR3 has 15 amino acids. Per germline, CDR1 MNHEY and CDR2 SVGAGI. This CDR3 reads CASKWVEDREETQYF. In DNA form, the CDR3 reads TGTGCCAGCAAGTGGGTTGAAGACAGGGAAGAGACCCAGTACTTC.

CDR3 DNA sequence: TGTGCCAGCAACCACCCCGGACAGGGTGATGGCTACACCTTC. Translation gives CASNHPGQGDGYTF. The rearrangement joins TRBV6-6 to TRBJ1-2, with 8 bases matching TRBD1. Trimming at V came to 7 bases and at J to 6 bases, leaving 10 bases not matched to a gene. The CDR3 is made up of 14 amino acids. Germline CDR1 reads MNHNY; CDR2 reads SVGAGI (reference sequence).

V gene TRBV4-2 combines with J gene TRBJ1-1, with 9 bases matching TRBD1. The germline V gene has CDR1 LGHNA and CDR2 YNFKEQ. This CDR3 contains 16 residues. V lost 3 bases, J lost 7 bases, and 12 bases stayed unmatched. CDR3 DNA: TGTGCCAGCAGCCACCCGGGACAGGGAGTCCAAGGTGAAGCTTTCTTT. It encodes CASSHPGQGVQGEAFF.

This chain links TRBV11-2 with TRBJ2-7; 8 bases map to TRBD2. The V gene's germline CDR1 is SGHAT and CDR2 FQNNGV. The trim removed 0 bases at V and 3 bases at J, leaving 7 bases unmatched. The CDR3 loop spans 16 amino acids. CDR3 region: CASSLDLTSDNYEQYF. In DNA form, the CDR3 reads TGTGCCAGCAGCTTAGATTTGACTAGCGATAACTACGAGCAGTACTTC.